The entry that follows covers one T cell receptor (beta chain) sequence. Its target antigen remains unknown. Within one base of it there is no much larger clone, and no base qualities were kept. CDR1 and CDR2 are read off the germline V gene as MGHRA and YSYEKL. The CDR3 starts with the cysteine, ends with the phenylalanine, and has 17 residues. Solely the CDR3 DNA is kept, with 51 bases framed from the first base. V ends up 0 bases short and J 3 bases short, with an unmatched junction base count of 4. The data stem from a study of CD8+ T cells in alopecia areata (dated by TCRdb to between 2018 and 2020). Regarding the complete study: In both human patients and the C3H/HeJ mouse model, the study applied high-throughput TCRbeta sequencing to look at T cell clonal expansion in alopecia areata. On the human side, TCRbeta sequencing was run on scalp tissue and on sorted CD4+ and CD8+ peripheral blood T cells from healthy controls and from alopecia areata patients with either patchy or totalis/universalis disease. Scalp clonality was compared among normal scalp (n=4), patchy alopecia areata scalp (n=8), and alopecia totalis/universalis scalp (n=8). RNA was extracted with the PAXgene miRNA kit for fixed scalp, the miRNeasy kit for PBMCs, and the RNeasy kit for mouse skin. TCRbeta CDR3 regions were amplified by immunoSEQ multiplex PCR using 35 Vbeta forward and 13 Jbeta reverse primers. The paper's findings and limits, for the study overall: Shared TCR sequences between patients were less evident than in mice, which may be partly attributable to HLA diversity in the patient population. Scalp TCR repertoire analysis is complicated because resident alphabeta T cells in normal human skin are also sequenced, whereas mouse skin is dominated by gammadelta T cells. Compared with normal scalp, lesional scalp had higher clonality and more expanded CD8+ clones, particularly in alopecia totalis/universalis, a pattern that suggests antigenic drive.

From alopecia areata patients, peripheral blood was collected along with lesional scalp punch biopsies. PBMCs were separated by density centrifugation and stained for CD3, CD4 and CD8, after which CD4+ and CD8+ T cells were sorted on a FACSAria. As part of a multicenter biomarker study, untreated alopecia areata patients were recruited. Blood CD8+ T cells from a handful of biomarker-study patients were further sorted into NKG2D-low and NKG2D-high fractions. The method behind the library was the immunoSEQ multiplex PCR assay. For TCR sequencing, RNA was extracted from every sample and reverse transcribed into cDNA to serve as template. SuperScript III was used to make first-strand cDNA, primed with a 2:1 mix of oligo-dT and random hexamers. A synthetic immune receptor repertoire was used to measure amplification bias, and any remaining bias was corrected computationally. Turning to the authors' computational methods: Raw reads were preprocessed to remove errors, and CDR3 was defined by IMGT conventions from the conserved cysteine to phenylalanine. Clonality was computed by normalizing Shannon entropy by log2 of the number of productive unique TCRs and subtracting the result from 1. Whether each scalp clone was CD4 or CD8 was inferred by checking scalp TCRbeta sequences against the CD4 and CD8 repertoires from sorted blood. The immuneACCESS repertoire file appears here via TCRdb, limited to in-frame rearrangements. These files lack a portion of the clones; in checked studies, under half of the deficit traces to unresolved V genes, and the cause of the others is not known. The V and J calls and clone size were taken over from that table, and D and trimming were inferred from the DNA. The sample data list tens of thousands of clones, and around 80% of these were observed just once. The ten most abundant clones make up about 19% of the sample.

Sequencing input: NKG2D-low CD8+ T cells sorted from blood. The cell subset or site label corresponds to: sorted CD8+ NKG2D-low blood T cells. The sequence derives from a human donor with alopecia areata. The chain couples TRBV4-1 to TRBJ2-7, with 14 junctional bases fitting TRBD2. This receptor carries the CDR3 CASSQDHGTSGSYEQYF. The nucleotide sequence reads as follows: TGCGCCAGCAGCCAAGACCATGGGACTAGCGGGAGCTACGAGCAGTACTTC.